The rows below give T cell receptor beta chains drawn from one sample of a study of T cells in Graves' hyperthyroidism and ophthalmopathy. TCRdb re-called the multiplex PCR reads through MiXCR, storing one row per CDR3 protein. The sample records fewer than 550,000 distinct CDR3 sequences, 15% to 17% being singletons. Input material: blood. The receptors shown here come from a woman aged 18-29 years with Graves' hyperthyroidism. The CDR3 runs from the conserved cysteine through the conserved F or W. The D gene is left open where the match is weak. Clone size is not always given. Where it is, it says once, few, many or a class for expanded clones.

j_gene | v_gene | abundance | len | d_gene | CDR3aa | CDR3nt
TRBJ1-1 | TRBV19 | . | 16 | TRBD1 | CASSIPNRGGNTEAFF | TGTGCCAGTAGTATACCCAACAGGGGGGGGAACACTGAAGCTTTCTTT
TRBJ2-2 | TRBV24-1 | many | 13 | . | CATSDQGPGELFF | TGTGCCACCAGTGACCAGGGCCCGGGGGAGCTGTTTTTT
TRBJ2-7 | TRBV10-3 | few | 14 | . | CAISDLSRTYEQYF | TGTGCCATCAGTGATCTTTCTCGGACCTACGAGCAGTACTTC
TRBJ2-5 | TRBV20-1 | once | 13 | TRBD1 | CSATGQGQETQYF | TGCAGTGCCACAGGACAGGGCCAAGAGACCCAGTACTTC
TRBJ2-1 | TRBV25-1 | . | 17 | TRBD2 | CASSGEKLGLADNEQFF | TGTGCCAGCAGCGGCGAAAAGCTGGGACTAGCGGACAATGAGCAGTTCTTC
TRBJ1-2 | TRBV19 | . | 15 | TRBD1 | CASSIRQGRLYGYTF | TGTGCCAGTAGTATCCGACAGGGACGTTTGTATGGCTACACCTTC
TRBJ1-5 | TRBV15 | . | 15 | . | CATSRDRGAPQPQHF | TGTGCCACCAGCAGAGATCGGGGGGCTCCCCAGCCCCAGCATTTT
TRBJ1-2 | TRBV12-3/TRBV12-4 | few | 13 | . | CASSFSEPYGYTF | TGTGCCAGCAGTTTTAGTGAGCCCTATGGCTACACCTTC
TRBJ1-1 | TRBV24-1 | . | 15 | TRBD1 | CATSAGGAGNTEAFF | TGTGCCACCAGTGCAGGGGGCGCAGGGAACACTGAAGCTTTCTTT
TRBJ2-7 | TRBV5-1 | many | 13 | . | CASSLNRAIEQYF | TGCGCCAGCAGCTTAAATAGGGCGATCGAGCAGTACTTC
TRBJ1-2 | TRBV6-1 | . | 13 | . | CASSFDRSYGYTF | TGTGCCAGCAGTTTCGACAGAAGCTATGGCTACACCTTC
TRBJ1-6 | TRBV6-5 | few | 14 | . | CASSYWAGGSPLHF | TGTGCCAGCAGTTACTGGGCGGGGGGGTCACCCCTCCACTTT
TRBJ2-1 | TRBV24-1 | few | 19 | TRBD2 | CATSVSGLAAKSSYNEQFF | TGTGCCACCAGTGTCTCGGGACTAGCGGCAAAGAGCTCCTACAATGAGCAGTTCTTC
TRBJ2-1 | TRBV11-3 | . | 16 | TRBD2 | CASSFSGKGAYNEQFF | TGTGCCAGTAGTTTTAGCGGGAAAGGGGCCTACAATGAGCAGTTCTTC
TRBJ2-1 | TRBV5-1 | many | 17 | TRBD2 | CASSLYPGLAGANEQFF | TGCGCCAGCAGCTTGTACCCGGGACTAGCGGGGGCCAATGAGCAGTTCTTC
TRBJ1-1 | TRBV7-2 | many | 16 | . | CASSFRRSPRNTEAFF | TGTGCCAGCAGCTTCCGGAGGTCCCCCCGGAATACTGAAGCTTTCTTT
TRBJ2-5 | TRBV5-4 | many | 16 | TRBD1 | CASSRGRDRRQETQYF | TGTGCCAGCAGTCGGGGCCGGGACAGGAGACAAGAGACCCAGTACTTC
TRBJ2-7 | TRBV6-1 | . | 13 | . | CASSANMGNEQYF | TGTGCCAGCAGTGCGAATATGGGAAACGAGCAGTACTTC
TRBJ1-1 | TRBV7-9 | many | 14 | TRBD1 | CASSFSPGGTEAFF | TGTGCCAGCAGCTTTTCCCCAGGGGGCACTGAAGCTTTCTTT
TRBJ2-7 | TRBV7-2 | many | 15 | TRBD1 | CASSPGQGATYEQYF | TGTGCCAGCAGCCCTGGACAGGGGGCCACCTACGAGCAGTACTTC
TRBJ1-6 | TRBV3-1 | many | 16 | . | CASSQILDGGNSPLHF | TGTGCCAGCAGCCAAATCCTAGACGGGGGGAATTCACCCCTCCACTTT
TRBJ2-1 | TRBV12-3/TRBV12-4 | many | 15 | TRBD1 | CASSPSTGIYNEQFF | TGTGCCAGCAGTCCGTCGACAGGGATTTACAATGAGCAGTTCTTC
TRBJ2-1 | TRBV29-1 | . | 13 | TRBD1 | CSVDSDRGHEQFF | TGCAGCGTTGATTCGGACAGGGGCCATGAGCAGTTCTTC
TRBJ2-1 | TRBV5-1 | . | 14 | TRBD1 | CASSRYTGDNEQFF | TGCGCCAGCAGCCGATACACAGGGGACAATGAGCAGTTCTTC
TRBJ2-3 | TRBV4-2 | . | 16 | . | CASSQLQRADTDTQYF | TGTGCCAGCAGCCAGCTTCAGCGGGCAGACACAGATACGCAGTATTTT
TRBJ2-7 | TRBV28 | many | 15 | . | CASSPRDRRFYEQYF | TGTGCCAGCAGTCCCCGAGACAGGAGGTTCTACGAGCAGTACTTC
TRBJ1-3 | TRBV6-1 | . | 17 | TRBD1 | CASSVFRGQGTGNTIYF | TGTGCCAGCAGTGTATTTAGAGGACAGGGGACTGGAAACACCATATATTTT
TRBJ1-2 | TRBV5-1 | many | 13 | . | CASSLEQATGYTF | TGCGCCAGCAGCTTGGAACAGGCGACCGGCTACACCTTC
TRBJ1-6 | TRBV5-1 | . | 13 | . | CASSSSENSPLHF | TGCGCCAGCAGCTCCTCGGAGAATTCACCCCTCCACTTT
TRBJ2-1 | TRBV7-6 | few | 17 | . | CASSFLSARTDYNEQFF | TGTGCCAGCAGCTTTTTGAGTGCCCGGACAGACTACAATGAGCAGTTCTTC
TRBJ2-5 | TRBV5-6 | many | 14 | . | CASSRRDIQETQYF | TGTGCCAGCAGCCGCCGGGACATCCAAGAGACCCAGTACTTC
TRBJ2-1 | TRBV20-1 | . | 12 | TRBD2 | CSARDSGGAGFF | TGCAGTGCTAGAGATAGCGGGGGGGCCGGGTTCTTC
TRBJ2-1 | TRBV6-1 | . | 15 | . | CASSSLSRQVFDQFF | TGTGCCAGCAGTTCCCTTTCCCGACAGGTTTTCGACCAGTTCTTC
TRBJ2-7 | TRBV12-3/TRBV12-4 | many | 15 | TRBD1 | CASSRTGTSSYEQYF | TGTGCCAGCAGTCGGACAGGGACGAGCTCCTACGAGCAGTACTTC
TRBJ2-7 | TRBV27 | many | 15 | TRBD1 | CASSSPGTGGYEQYF | TGTGCCAGCAGTTCGCCCGGGACAGGGGGCTACGAGCAGTACTTC
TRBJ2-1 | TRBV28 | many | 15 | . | CASRPRGGGYNEQFF | TGTGCCAGCAGACCAAGGGGGGGAGGGTACAATGAGCAGTTCTTC
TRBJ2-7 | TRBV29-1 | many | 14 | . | CSVGGAGAPYEQYF | TGCAGCGTTGGAGGGGCAGGGGCCCCCTACGAGCAGTACTTC
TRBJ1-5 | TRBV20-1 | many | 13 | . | CSARPQGVQPQHF | TGCAGTGCTAGACCCCAGGGAGTGCAGCCCCAGCATTTT
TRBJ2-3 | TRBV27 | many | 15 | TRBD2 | CASSYSGSGTDTQYF | TGTGCCAGCAGCTATAGCGGGAGCGGCACAGATACGCAGTATTTT
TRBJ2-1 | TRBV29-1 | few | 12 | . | CSLSLDSHEQFF | TGCAGCCTAAGCCTGGACAGCCATGAGCAGTTCTTC
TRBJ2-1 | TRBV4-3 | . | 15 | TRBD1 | CASSQEGQGAGEQFF | TGCGCCAGCAGCCAAGAGGGACAGGGGGCTGGTGAGCAGTTCTTC
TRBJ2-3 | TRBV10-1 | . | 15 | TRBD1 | CASSRTGSIADTQYF | TGCGCCAGCAGTAGGACAGGGTCCATCGCAGATACGCAGTATTTT
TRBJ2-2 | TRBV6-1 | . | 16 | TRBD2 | CASSVDSGSYTGELFF | TGTGCCAGCAGTGTCGATAGCGGGAGCTACACCGGGGAGCTGTTTTTT
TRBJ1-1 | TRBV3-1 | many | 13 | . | CASSQRRQAEAFF | TGTGCCAGCAGCCAGAGGAGACAGGCTGAAGCTTTCTTT
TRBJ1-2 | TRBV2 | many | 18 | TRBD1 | CASSEVPLGTAEVYGYTF | TGTGCCAGCAGTGAAGTGCCCCTCGGGACAGCCGAAGTCTATGGCTACACCTTC
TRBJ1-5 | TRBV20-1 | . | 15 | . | CSAAETGVRNQPQHF | TGCAGTGCAGCCGAAACAGGAGTCCGCAATCAGCCCCAGCATTTT
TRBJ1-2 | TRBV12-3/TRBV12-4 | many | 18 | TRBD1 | CASSRSRWSQGVNYGYTF | TGTGCCAGCAGCCGTTCGAGATGGAGTCAGGGGGTTAACTATGGCTACACCTTC
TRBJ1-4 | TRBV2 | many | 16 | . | CASSDLDRSTNEKLFF | TGTGCCAGCAGTGACCTGGACCGCTCAACTAATGAAAAACTGTTTTTT
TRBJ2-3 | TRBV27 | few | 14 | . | CASTSSNRVATQYF | TGTGCCAGCACCTCTTCTAACAGGGTGGCTACGCAGTATTTT
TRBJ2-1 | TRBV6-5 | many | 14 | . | CASSYGRDGGEQFF | TGTGCCAGCAGTTACGGGCGGGACGGCGGTGAGCAGTTCTTC
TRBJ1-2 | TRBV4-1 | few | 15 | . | CASSQDSPTLYGYTF | TGCGCCAGCAGCCAAGATTCGCCGACGCTTTATGGCTACACCTTC
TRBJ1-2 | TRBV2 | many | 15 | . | CASSEPTGIGYGYTF | TGTGCCAGCAGTGAACCTACAGGGATCGGCTATGGCTACACCTTC
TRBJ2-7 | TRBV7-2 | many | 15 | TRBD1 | CASSFRQGAAYEQYF | TGTGCCAGCAGCTTCCGACAGGGGGCAGCTTACGAGCAGTACTTC
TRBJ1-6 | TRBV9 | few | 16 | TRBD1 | CASSEGQGVGDSPLHF | TGTGCCAGCAGCGAGGGACAGGGCGTGGGGGATTCACCCCTCCACTTT
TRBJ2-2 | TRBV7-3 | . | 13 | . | CASSRVAAGELFF | TGTGCCAGCAGCCGAGTAGCCGCCGGGGAGCTGTTTTTT